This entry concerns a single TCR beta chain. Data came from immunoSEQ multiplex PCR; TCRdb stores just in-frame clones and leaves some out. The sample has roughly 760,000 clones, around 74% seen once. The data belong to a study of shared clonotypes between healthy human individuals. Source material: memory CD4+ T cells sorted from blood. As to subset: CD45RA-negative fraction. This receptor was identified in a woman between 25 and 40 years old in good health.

The CDR3 nucleotides are TGTGCCAGCAGCAGCCACAATCGACCAGGGGGCCAATTCGAATATAGCAATCAGCCCCAGCATTTT. Translated: CASSSHNRPGGQFEYSNQPQHF. This chain uses TRBV21-1 with TRBJ1-5; the table's D call, TRBD1, has no DNA check behind it. TRBV21-1 is given as a pseudogene. This CDR3 is built from 22 residues.